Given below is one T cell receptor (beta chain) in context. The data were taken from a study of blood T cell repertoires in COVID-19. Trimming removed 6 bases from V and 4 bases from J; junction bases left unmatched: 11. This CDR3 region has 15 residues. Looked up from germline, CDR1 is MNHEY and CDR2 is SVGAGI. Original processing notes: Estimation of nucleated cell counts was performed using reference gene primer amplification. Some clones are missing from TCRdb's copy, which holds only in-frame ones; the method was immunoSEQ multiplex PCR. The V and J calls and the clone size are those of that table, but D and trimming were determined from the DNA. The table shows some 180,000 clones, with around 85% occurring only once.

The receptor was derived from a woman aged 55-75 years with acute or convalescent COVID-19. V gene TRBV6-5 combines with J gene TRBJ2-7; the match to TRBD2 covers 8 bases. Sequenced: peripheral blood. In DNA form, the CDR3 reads TGTGCCAGCAGCCCCCCCCGAGCGGGAGTGTACGAGCAGTACTTC. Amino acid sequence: CASSPPRAGVYEQYF.